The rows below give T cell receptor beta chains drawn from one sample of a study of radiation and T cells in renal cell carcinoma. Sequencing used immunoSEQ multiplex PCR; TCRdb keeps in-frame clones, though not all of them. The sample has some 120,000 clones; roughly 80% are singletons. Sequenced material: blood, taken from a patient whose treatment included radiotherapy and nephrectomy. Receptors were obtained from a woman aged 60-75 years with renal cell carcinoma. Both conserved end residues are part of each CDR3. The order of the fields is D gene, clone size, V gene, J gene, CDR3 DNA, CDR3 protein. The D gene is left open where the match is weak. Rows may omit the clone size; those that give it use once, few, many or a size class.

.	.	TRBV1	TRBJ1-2	TGCACCAGCAGTCGACCCCTGGCTAACTATGGCTACACCTTC	CTSSRPLANYGYTF
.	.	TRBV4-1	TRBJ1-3	TGCGCCAGCAGCCAAGATCTAATTTTGATGGGTGACACCATATATTTT	CASSQDLILMGDTIYF
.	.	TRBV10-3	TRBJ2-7	TGTGCCATCAGTGAGTCGGTGTTAGACAGTACCTACCTCGCCGAGCAGTACTTC	CAISESVLDSTYLAEQYF
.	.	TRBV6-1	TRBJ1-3	TGTGCCAGCAGTGACCGACGATCGAGCTCTGGAAACACCATATATTTT	CASSDRRSSSGNTIYF
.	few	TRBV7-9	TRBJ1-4	TGTGCCAGCAGCCCCGGTGTTAATGAAAAACTGTTTTTT	CASSPGVNEKLFF
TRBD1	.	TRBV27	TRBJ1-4	TGTGCCAGCAGTTCTCGACAGGGGACTGAAAAACTGTTTTTT	CASSSRQGTEKLFF
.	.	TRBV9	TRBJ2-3	TGTGCCAGCAGCGTAAGTTCTAGCACAGATACGCAGTATTTT	CASSVSSSTDTQYF
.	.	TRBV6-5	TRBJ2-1	TGTGCCAGCAGCGAGGCCTCTTACAATGAGCAGTTCTTC	CASSEASYNEQFF
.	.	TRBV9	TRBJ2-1	TGTGCCAGCAGCGTTGGGGGTAGGATCGATGAGCAGTTCTTC	CASSVGGRIDEQFF
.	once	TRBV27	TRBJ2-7	TGTGCCAGCAGTTTTAGCCACTTCTACGAGCAGTACTTC	CASSFSHFYEQYF
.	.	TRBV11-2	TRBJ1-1	TGTGCCAGCAGCTTAGGTGCAGATGCCAACACTGAAGCTTTCTTT	CASSLGADANTEAFF
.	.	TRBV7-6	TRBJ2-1	TGTGCCAGCAGCTTAGCTACGAGTGGCTATGAGCAGTTCTTC	CASSLATSGYEQFF
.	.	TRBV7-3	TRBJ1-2	TGTGCCAGCAGCTTCGCAGGGGAGGGCTACACCTTC	CASSFAGEGYTF
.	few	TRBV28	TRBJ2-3	TGTGCCAGCAGCCCAGGCCCCAGCGGAGTCACAGATACGCAGTATTTT	CASSPGPSGVTDTQYF
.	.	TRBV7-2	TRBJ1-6	TGTGCCAGCAGCTTTATATCTTCACCCCTCCACTTT	CASSFISSPLHF
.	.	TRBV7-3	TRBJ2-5	TGTGCCAGCAGCTTAGCCAACCAAGAGACCCAGTACTTC	CASSLANQETQYF
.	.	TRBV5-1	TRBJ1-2	TGCGCCAGCAGCTTGGCCCGGGACTATGGCTACACCTTC	CASSLARDYGYTF
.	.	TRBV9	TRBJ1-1	TGTGCCAGCAGCCCTCAGAAGACTGAAGCTTTCTTT	CASSPQKTEAFF
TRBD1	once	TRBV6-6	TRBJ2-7	TGTGCCAGCAGTTTAAAAAGACAGGGGGGCCCCTACGAGCAGTACTTC	CASSLKRQGGPYEQYF
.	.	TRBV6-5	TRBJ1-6	TGTGCCAGCAGGCCACAGGGTCGGAATTCACCCCTCCACTTT	CASRPQGRNSPLHF
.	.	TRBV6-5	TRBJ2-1	TGTGCCAGCAGTTTCAGCGGAGAGCAGTTCTTC	CASSFSGEQFF
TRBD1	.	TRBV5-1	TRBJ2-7	TGCGCCAGCATCGATTACGGACAGGGTCTTACGCAGCAGTACTTC	CASIDYGQGLTQQYF
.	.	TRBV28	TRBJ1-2	TGTGCCAGCATCCAGGGCACCTATGGCTACACCTTC	CASIQGTYGYTF
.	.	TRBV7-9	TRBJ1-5	TGTGCCAGCAGCCCGGACAGTGGGGATCAGCCCCAGCATTTT	CASSPDSGDQPQHF
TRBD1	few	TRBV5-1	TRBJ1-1	TGCGCCAGCAACCCAGGGGGTAACACTGAAGCTTTCTTT	CASNPGGNTEAFF
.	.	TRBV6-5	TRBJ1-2	TGTGCCAGCAGTTACTCGGGCATCTTCGGTGGCTACACCTTC	CASSYSGIFGGYTF
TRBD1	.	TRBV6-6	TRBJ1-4	TGTGCCACCTTCGGGGAGGGGGCGGATGAAAAACTGTTTTTT	CATFGEGADEKLFF
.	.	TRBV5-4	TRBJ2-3	TGTGCCAGCAGCCTCCAAAGTACAGATACGCAGTATTTT	CASSLQSTDTQYF
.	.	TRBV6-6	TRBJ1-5	TGTGCCAGCAGGAATAAGCCCCAGCATTTT	CASRNKPQHF
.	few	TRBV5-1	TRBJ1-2	TGCGCCAGCAGCCCGCCAGAGGGCTATGGCTACACCTTC	CASSPPEGYGYTF